Shown below are 2 T cell receptor beta chains from a single sample sequenced in a study of T cells in localized non-small cell lung cancer. The table came from immunoSEQ multiplex PCR; TCRdb's copy has only in-frame clones and leaves some out. The table has more than 1,500 clones, around 20% seen once. The source was normal lung tissue next to the tumor, collected before any cancer treatment. The receptor source for this set is a man aged 35 to 69 with stage I lung adenocarcinoma.

This clone is termed medium-sized (0.01 to 0.1%). This rearrangement joins TRBV7-2 to TRBJ1-1; 9 bases line up with TRBD1. CDR3 size: 13 residues. Trimming at V came to 7 bases and at J to 6 bases, leaving 6 bases not matched to a gene. In germline, CDR1 is SGHTA, CDR2 FQGNSA. CDR3 sequence reads: CASTDRGMAEAFF. CDR3 bases: TGTGCCAGCACAGACAGGGGGATGGCTGAAGCTTTCTTT. Full variable domain (remainder filled in from reference TRBV7-2 and TRBJ1-1): GAGVSQSPSNKVTEKGKDVELRCDPISGHTALYWYRQSLGQGLEFLIYFQGNSAPDKSGLPSDRFSAERTGGSVSTLTIQRTQQEDSAVYLCASTDRGMAEAFFGQGTRLTVV.

As DNA, the CDR3 is TGTGCCAGCAGCTTGTCCGGGGGGCTTGGCACTGAAGCTTTCTTT. Its protein product is CASSLSGGLGTEAFF. This sequence joins TRBV11-3 and TRBJ1-1; D is perhaps TRBD1 (6 bases). Germline CDR1 is SGHNT and CDR2 is YENEEA. This CDR3 is built from 15 residues. V shed 3 bases and J shed 4 bases, with 15 bases lying between them.